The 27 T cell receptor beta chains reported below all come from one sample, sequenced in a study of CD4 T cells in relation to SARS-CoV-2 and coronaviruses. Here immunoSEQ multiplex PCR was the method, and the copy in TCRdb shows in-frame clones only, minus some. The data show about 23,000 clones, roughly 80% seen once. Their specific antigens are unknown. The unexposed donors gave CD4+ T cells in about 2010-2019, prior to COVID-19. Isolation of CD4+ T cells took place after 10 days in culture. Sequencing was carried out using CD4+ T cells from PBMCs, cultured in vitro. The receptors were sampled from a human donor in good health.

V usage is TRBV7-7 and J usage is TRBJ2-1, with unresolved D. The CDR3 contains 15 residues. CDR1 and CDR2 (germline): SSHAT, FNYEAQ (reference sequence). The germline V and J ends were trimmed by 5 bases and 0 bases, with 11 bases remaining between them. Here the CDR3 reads CASSATGSSYNEQFF. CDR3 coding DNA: TGTGCCAGCAGCGCGACCGGAAGCTCCTACAATGAGCAGTTCTTC.

CDR3 DNA: TGTGCCAGCAGTTCAAGACGGTACAATGAGCAGTTCTTC. Residues: CASSSRRYNEQFF. V gene TRBV12-3 or TRBV12-4 combines with J gene TRBJ2-1; D uncertain. The CDR3 loop spans 13 amino acids. The ends were cut back, 4 bases at V and 4 bases at J, with 8 bases in the middle.

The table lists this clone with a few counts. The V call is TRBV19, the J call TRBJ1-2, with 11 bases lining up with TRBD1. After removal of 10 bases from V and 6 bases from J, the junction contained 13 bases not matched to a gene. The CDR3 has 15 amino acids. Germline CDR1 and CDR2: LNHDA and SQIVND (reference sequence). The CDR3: CATNRDRGNLNGYTF. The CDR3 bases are TGTGCCACCAACCGGGACAGGGGGAATTTGAATGGCTACACCTTC.

This CDR3 is CASTSPLGTSVEQYF. The CDR3 DNA reads as TGTGCCAGCACTTCGCCATTGGGGACTAGCGTCGAGCAGTACTTC. The chain joins TRBV28 to TRBJ2-7; 10 bases are a match to TRBD2. V shed 7 bases and J 6 bases; nucleotides not matched to a gene: 12. Germline V gene lookup returns CDR1 MDHEN and CDR2 SYDVKM. The CDR3 covers 15 residues.

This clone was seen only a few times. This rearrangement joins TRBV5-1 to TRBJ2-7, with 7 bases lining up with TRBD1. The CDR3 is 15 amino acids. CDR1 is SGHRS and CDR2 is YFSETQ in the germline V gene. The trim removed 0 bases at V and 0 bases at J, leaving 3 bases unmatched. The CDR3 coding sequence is TGCGCCAGCAGCTTGGGGGGACAGAACTCCTACGAGCAGTACTTC. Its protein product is CASSLGGQNSYEQYF.

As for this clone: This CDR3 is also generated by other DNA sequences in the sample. CDR3 coding DNA: TGTGCCAGCAGTTTGGGCAATCAGCCCCAGCATTTT. Encoded protein: CASSLGNQPQHF. V is TRBV28 and J is TRBJ1-5; D is uncertain. Germline V gene data show CDR1 as MDHEN and CDR2 as SYDVKM. The V end lost 3 bases, the J end lost 2 bases, and 2 bases lay between the germline ends. CDR3 length: 12 residues. Full variable domain (missing parts from reference TRBV28 and TRBJ1-5): DVKVTQSSRYLVKRTGEKVFLECVQDMDHENMFWYRQDPGLGLRLIYFSYDVKMKEKGDIPEGYSVSREKKERFSLILESASTNQTSMYLCASSLGNQPQHFGDGTRLSIL.

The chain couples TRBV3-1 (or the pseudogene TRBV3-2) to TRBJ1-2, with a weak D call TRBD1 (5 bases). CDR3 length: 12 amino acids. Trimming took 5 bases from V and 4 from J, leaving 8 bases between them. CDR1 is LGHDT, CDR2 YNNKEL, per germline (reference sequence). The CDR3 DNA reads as TGTGCCAGCAGCTATGACAGCTATGGCTACACCTTC. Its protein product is CASSYDSYGYTF.

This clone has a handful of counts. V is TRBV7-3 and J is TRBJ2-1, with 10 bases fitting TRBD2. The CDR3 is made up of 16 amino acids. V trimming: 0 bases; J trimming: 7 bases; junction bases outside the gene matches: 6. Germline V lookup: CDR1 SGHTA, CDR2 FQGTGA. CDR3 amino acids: CASSLTLQRGGNEQFF. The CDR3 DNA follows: TGTGCCAGCAGCTTAACCCTTCAGCGGGGGGGGAATGAGCAGTTCTTC.

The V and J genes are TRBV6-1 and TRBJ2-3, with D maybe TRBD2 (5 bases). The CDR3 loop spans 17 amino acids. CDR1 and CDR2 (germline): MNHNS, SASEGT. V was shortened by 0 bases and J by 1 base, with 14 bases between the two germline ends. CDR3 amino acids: CASSEAWWAGGTDTQYF. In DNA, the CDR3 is TGTGCCAGCAGTGAAGCGTGGTGGGCCGGGGGCACAGATACGCAGTATTTT.

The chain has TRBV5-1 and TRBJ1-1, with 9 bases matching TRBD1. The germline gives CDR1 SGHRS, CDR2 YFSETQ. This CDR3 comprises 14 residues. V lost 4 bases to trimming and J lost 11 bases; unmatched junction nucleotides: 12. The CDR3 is CASSGQGTGDVAFF. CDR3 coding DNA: TGCGCCAGCAGCGGACAGGGGACCGGGGACGTTGCTTTCTTT. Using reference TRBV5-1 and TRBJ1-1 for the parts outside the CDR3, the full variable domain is KAGVTQTPRYLIKTRGQQVTLSCSPISGHRSVSWYQQTPGQGLQFLFEYFSETQRNKGNFPGRFSGRQFSNSRSEMNVSTLELGDSALYLCASSGQGTGDVAFFGQGTRLTVV.

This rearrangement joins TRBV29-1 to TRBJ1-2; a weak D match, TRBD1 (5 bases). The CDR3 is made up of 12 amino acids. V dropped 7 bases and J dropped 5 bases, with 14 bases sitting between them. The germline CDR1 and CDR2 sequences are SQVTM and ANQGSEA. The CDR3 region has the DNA TGCAGCGGGGGGGATTTTGGTTATGGCTACACCTTC. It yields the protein CSGGDFGYGYTF. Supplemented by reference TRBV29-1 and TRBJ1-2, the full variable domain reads SAVISQKPSRDICQRGTSLTIQCQVDSQVTMMFWYRQQPGQSLTLIATANQGSEATYESGFVIDKFPISRPNLTFSTLTVSNMSPEDSSIYLCSGGDFGYGYTFGSGTRLTVV.

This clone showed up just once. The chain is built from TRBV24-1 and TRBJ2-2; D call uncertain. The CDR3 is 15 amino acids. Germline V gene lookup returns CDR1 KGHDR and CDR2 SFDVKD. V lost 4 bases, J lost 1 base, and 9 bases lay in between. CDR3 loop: CATSDPDGNTGELFF. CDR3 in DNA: TGTGCCACCAGTGACCCGGATGGGAACACCGGGGAGCTGTTTTTT.

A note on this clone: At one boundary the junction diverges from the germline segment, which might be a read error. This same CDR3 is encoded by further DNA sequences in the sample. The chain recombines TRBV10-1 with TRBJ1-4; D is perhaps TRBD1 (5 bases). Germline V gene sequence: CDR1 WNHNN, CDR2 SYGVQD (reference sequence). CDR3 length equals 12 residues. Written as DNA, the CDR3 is TGCGCTACGGGGCAGCCTAATGAAAAACTATTTTTT. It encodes CATGQPNEKLFF.

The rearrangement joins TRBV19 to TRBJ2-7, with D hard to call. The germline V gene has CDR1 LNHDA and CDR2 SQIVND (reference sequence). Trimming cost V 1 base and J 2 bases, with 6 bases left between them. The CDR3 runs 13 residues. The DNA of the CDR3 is TGTGCCAGTAGTATAGGGACGACCTACGAGCAGTACTTC. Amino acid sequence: CASSIGTTYEQYF.

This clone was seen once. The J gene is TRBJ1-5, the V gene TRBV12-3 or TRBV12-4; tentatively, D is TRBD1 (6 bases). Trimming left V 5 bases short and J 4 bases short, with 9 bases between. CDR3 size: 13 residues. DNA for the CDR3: TGTGCCAGCAGTCCTCAGGGGAATCAGCCCCAGCATTTT. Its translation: CASSPQGNQPQHF.

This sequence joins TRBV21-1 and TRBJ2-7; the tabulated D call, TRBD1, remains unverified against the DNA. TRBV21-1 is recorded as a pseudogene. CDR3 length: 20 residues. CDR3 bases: TGTGCCAGCAGCAAATCCGGCCAAAGCCCTCGTCCCCTCGGACAATACGAGCAGTACTTC. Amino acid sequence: CASSKSGQSPRPLGQYEQYF.

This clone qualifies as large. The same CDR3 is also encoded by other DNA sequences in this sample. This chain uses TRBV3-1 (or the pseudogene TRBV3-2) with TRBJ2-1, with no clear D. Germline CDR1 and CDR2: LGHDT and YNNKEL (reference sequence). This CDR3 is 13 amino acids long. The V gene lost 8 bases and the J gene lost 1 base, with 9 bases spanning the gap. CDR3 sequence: CASRGLSYNEQFF. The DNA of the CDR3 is TGTGCCAGCCGTGGATTGTCCTACAATGAGCAGTTCTTC.

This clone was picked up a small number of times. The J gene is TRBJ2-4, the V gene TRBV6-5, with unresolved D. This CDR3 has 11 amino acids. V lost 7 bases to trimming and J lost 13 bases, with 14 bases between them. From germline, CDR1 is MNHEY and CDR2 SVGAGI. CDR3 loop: CASINGRSQYF. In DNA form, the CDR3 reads TGTGCCAGCATTAATGGTCGGTCACAGTACTTC.

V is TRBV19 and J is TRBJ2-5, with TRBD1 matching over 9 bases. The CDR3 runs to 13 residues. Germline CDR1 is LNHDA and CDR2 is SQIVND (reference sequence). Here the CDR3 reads CASGQGVRETQYF. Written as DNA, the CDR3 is TGTGCATCGGGACAGGGCGTTAGAGAGACCCAGTACTTC.

CDR3: CASSPRPRGTEAFF. CDR3 DNA: TGTGCCAGCAGCCCTCGACCCCGGGGGACTGAAGCTTTCTTT. The chain joins TRBV28 to TRBJ1-1; the D gene is possibly TRBD1 (5 bases). This CDR3 has 14 residues. Deletions cut 6 bases from V and 5 bases from J, with 16 bases between. Germline V gene lookup returns CDR1 MDHEN and CDR2 SYDVKM.

The CDR3 sequence: CASHRDRLGKDYGYTF. In nucleotides, the CDR3 is TGTGCCAGTCACCGGGACAGACTCGGGAAGGACTATGGCTACACCTTC. J is TRBJ1-2 and V is TRBV19, with 7 bases aligning to TRBD1. This CDR3 comprises 16 residues. The V gene end was trimmed by 8 bases and the J gene end by 3 bases; junction bases not matched to a gene: 15. Germline V gene data show CDR1 as LNHDA and CDR2 as SQIVND (reference sequence).

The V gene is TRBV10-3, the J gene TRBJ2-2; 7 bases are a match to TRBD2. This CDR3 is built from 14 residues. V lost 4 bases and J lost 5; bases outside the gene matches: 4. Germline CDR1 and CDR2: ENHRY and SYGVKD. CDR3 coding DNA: TGTGCCATCAGTGGATCGGGACTAACCGGGGAGCTGTTTTTT. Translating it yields CAISGSGLTGELFF.

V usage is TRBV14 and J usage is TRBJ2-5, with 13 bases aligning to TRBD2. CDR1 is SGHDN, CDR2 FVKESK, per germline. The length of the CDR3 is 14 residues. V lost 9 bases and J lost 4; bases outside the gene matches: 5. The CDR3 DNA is TGTGCCAGTATGGGACTAGCGGGAAGAGAGACCCAGTACTTC. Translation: CASMGLAGRETQYF.

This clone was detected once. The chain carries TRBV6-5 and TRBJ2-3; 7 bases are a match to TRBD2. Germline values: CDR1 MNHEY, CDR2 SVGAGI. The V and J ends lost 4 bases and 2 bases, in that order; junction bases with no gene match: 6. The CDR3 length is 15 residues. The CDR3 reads CASSSGSGITDTQYF. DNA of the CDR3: TGTGCCAGCAGTTCGGGGAGCGGGATCACAGATACGCAGTATTTT.

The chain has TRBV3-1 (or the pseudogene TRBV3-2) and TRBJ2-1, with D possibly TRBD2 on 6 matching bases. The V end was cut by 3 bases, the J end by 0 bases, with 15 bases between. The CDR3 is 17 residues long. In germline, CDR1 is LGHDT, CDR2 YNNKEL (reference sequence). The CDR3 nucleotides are TGTGCCAGCAGCCAGTCTTTCCACGGGAGCTCCTACAATGAGCAGTTCTTC. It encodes CASSQSFHGSSYNEQFF.

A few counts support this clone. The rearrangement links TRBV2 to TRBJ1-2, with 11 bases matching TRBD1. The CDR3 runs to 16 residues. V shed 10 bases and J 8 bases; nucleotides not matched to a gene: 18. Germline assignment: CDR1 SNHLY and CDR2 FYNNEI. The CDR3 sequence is CANRGPSGQGVRGYTF. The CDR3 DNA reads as TGTGCCAATCGGGGACCGTCGGGACAGGGGGTGCGAGGCTACACCTTC. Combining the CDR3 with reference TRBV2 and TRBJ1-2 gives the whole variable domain EPEVTQTPSHQVTQMGQEVILRCVPISNHLYFYWYRQILGQKVEFLVSFYNNEISEKSEIFDDQFSVERPDGSNFTLKIRSTKLEDSAMYFCANRGPSGQGVRGYTFGSGTRLTVV.

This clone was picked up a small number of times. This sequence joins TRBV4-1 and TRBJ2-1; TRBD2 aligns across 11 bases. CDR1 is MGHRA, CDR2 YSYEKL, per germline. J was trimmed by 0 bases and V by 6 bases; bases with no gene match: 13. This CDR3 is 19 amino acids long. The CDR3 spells CASSLPGLAEMSSYNEQFF. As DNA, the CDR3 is TGCGCCAGCAGTCTACCGGGACTAGCGGAGATGAGCTCCTACAATGAGCAGTTCTTC.